Listed below are T cell receptor beta chains from one sample, sequenced in a study of blood T cell repertoires in COVID-19. The protocol was immunoSEQ multiplex PCR, while the TCRdb copy is restricted to in-frame clones and leaves out a portion. Among just under 85,000 clones listed, around 87% were seen once. Specimen: peripheral blood. All receptors come from a man older than 75 with active or convalescent COVID-19. The CDR3 runs from the conserved cysteine through the conserved F or W. A D gene is named only where the DNA matches it firmly. Some rows mark clone size as missing; the rest say once, few, many or name a class of expanded clone.

CDR3aa	CDR3nt	j_gene	abundance	v_gene	d_gene
CASREADRYNYGYTF	TGTGCCAGCAGGGAGGCCGACCGATATAACTATGGCTACACCTTC	TRBJ1-2	-	TRBV6-4	-
CASSLAGQINTEAFF	TGTGCCAGCAGCTTAGCGGGACAGATTAACACTGAAGCTTTCTTT	TRBJ1-1	-	TRBV11-2	TRBD1
CASSGQGYGYTF	TGTGCCAGCAGCGGACAGGGGTATGGCTACACCTTC	TRBJ1-2	-	TRBV11-2	TRBD1
CASSEPTRGMFF	TGTGCCAGCAGTGAACCGACCAGGGGGATGTTTTTT	TRBJ1-4	-	TRBV6-1	TRBD1
CASIAGGTADTQYF	TGTGCCAGCATAGCGGGGGGGACGGCAGATACGCAGTATTTT	TRBJ2-3	-	TRBV6-5	TRBD2
CASSPSWREFQNIQYF	TGTGCCAGCAGCCCTAGTTGGCGGGAGTTCCAAAACATTCAGTACTTC	TRBJ2-4	-	TRBV6-2/TRBV6-3	TRBD2
CASSAGQNTEAFF	TGTGCCAGCTCGGCCGGACAGAACACTGAAGCTTTCTTT	TRBJ1-1	-	TRBV18	-
CASSYKAGEGYGYTF	TGTGCCAGCAGTTACAAGGCAGGGGAGGGCTATGGCTACACCTTC	TRBJ1-2	-	TRBV9	-
CASSYVFRGLAGTGELFF	TGCGCCAGCAGTTATGTTTTTCGTGGACTAGCGGGAACCGGGGAGCTGTTTTTT	TRBJ2-2	few	TRBV5-1	TRBD2
CATRESTGGGTEAFF	TGTGCCACCAGAGAATCTACAGGGGGAGGGACTGAAGCTTTCTTT	TRBJ1-1	few	TRBV24-1	TRBD1
CASSTGTGGTDTQYF	TGTGCCAGCTCAACCGGGACAGGGGGCACAGATACGCAGTATTTT	TRBJ2-3	once	TRBV18	TRBD1
CASTTGQFANTGELFF	TGTGCCAGCACCACGGGACAGTTCGCGAACACCGGGGAGCTGTTTTTT	TRBJ2-2	-	TRBV2	TRBD1
CASSLSRGETQYF	TGTGCCAGCAGCTTATCGAGGGGGGAGACCCAGTACTTC	TRBJ2-5	-	TRBV7-2	-
CASSLVGGVGQPQHF	TGCGCCAGCAGCTTGGTGGGGGGAGTGGGTCAGCCCCAGCATTTT	TRBJ1-5	-	TRBV5-1	-
CASSYFSEDSPLHF	TGTGCCAGCAGTTATTTTTCTGAGGATTCACCCCTCCACTTT	TRBJ1-6	-	TRBV6-2/TRBV6-3	-
CASTRVVGENEKLFF	TGTGCCAGCACCCGGGTCGTCGGGGAAAATGAAAAACTGTTTTTT	TRBJ1-4	-	TRBV6-5	-
CSASNLVRQFF	TGCAGTGCTAGTAATTTAGTCCGGCAGTTCTTC	TRBJ2-1	-	TRBV20-1	-
CASSAGGPRDTQYF	TGCGCCAGCAGCGCGGGAGGGCCCAGAGATACGCAGTATTTT	TRBJ2-3	-	TRBV5-1	TRBD2
CASSPGPGSDTGELFF	TGCGCCAGCAGCCCCGGCCCCGGGAGCGACACCGGGGAGCTGTTTTTT	TRBJ2-2	once	TRBV5-1	-
CASRITGTRKFF	TGTGCCAGCAGGATAACGGGGACACGCAAATTCTTC	TRBJ2-1	-	TRBV6-5	-
CASTKGLAGSTDTQYF	TGTGCCAGCACCAAGGGACTAGCGGGAAGCACAGATACGCAGTATTTT	TRBJ2-3	-	TRBV3-1/TRBV3-2	TRBD2
CASSSRRDSLYNEQFF	TGTGCCAGCAGTTCCCGCCGGGACAGCCTCTACAATGAGCAGTTCTTC	TRBJ2-1	once	TRBV6-5	TRBD1
CASSPTGNRANEKLFF	TGTGCCAGCAGTCCGACAGGAAACCGGGCTAATGAAAAACTGTTTTTT	TRBJ1-4	-	TRBV6-2/TRBV6-3	-
CSVRDNNYGYTF	TGCAGCGTTAGAGACAATAACTATGGCTACACCTTC	TRBJ1-2	-	TRBV29-1	-
CASTPGQGFWDTQYF	TGTGCCAGCACCCCGGGACAGGGGTTTTGGGATACGCAGTATTTT	TRBJ2-3	-	TRBV21-1	-
CASSESLGQNNEKLFF	TGTGCCAGCAGTGAAAGTCTGGGACAGAATAATGAAAAACTGTTTTTT	TRBJ1-4	few	TRBV25-1	TRBD1
CASSRDRLNNQPQHF	TGCGCCAGCAGTCGGGACAGGTTAAACAATCAGCCCCAGCATTTT	TRBJ1-5	-	TRBV10-2	TRBD1
CASSSQGANEKLFF	TGCGCCAGCAGCTCTCAGGGGGCGAATGAAAAACTGTTTTTT	TRBJ1-4	-	TRBV5-1	TRBD1
CASSWDRGVFGANVLTF	TGTGCCAGCAGCTGGGACAGGGGGGTTTTTGGGGCCAACGTCCTGACTTTC	TRBJ2-6	-	TRBV5-6	TRBD1
CASSLTNQPQHF	TGTGCCAGCAGCTTAACTAATCAGCCCCAGCATTTT	TRBJ1-5	-	TRBV7-2	-
CASRDSLTEKLFF	TGTGCCAGTAGGGACAGTCTCACTGAAAAACTGTTTTTT	TRBJ1-4	few	TRBV19	-
CASSPQGAGNTEAFF	TGCGCCAGCAGTCCTCAGGGGGCAGGGAACACTGAAGCTTTCTTT	TRBJ1-1	-	TRBV10-1	TRBD1
CASIRFGTRNTGELFF	TGTGCCAGCATCCGATTCGGGACTAGGAACACCGGGGAGCTGTTTTTT	TRBJ2-2	few	TRBV2	TRBD2
CASSSGLNYNEQFF	TGTGCCAGCAGCTCGGGACTGAACTACAATGAGCAGTTCTTC	TRBJ2-1	-	TRBV11-3	-
CASSPIAGGPGELFF	TGTGCCAGCAGCCCGATAGCGGGAGGCCCCGGGGAGCTGTTTTTT	TRBJ2-2	-	TRBV5-8	TRBD2
CASHQLNIYNYGYTF	TGTGCCAGCCACCAGTTAAATATTTACAACTATGGCTACACCTTC	TRBJ1-2	-	TRBV2	-
CAWSFEISTDTQYF	TGTGCCTGGAGTTTCGAGATAAGCACAGATACGCAGTATTTT	TRBJ2-3	-	TRBV30	-
CASSLARGNEQFF	TGTGCCAGCAGCTTAGCCAGGGGCAATGAGCAGTTCTTC	TRBJ2-1	-	TRBV7-2	-
CASSTGLAGQETQYF	TGCGCCAGCAGCACGGGACTAGCGGGACAAGAGACCCAGTACTTC	TRBJ2-5	-	TRBV5-1	TRBD2
CASSIPQGSNTEAFF	TGTGCCAGTAGTATACCACAGGGAAGTAACACTGAAGCTTTCTTT	TRBJ1-1	-	TRBV19	-
CASSLRRGGKETQYF	TGTGCCAGCAGCCTCCGGAGGGGGGGCAAAGAGACCCAGTACTTC	TRBJ2-5	-	TRBV3-1/TRBV3-2	-
CASSAGQGSFGYTF	TGTGCCAGCAGCGCCGGACAGGGTTCGTTTGGCTACACCTTC	TRBJ1-2	-	TRBV9	TRBD1
CASSQFAQNTEAFF	TGTGCCAGCAGCCAATTTGCGCAAAACACTGAAGCTTTCTTT	TRBJ1-1	-	TRBV16	-
CASSYDGGRYGYTF	TGTGCCAGCAGTTACGATGGGGGCCGCTATGGCTACACCTTC	TRBJ1-2	-	TRBV6-5	-
CASSLSGGLVHEQFF	TGTGCCAGTAGTTTATCGGGGGGGCTTGTCCATGAGCAGTTCTTC	TRBJ2-1	-	TRBV19	TRBD2
CASSLTGMVTTGELFF	TGTGCCAGCAGCTTAACAGGGATGGTGACGACCGGGGAGCTGTTTTTT	TRBJ2-2	-	TRBV7-9	-
CASSVTSGRAWETQYF	TGTGCCAGCAGTGTGACTAGCGGGAGGGCCTGGGAGACCCAGTACTTC	TRBJ2-5	-	TRBV6-1	TRBD2
CASSESGTPYNEQFF	TGTGCCAGCAGTGAAAGCGGGACACCTTACAATGAGCAGTTCTTC	TRBJ2-1	-	TRBV2	-
CASSQDAGGQRYGYTF	TGTGCCAGCAGCCAAGACGCAGGGGGACAAAGATATGGCTACACCTTC	TRBJ1-2	once	TRBV4-2	TRBD1
CASSHHRGASDTGELFF	TGCGCCAGCAGCCACCATAGGGGTGCGTCGGACACCGGGGAGCTGTTTTTT	TRBJ2-2	-	TRBV4-1	-
CASSPGPAGGSGELFF	TGTGCCAGCAGCCCTGGGCCAGCGGGGGGGAGCGGGGAGCTGTTTTTT	TRBJ2-2	few	TRBV11-3	TRBD2
CASSYSGFGGANVLTF	TGTGCCAGCAGTTATTCAGGGTTTGGAGGGGCCAACGTCCTGACTTTC	TRBJ2-6	-	TRBV6-5	-
CASSLRPDRGIQPQHF	TGTGCCAGCAGCTTAAGGCCAGACAGGGGGATTCAGCCCCAGCATTTT	TRBJ1-5	-	TRBV7-6	TRBD1
CASSPRTGASTDTQYF	TGTGCCAGCAGCCCGAGGACAGGGGCCAGCACAGATACGCAGTATTTT	TRBJ2-3	once	TRBV11-1	TRBD1
CASSPQNPGADTQYF	TGTGCCAGCTCACCACAAAACCCAGGCGCAGATACGCAGTATTTT	TRBJ2-3	-	TRBV18	-
CASSFTGPLAKNIQYF	TGCGCCAGCAGCTTTACAGGCCCTCTAGCCAAAAACATTCAGTACTTC	TRBJ2-4	-	TRBV5-1	-
CASSSGLAGPADTQYF	TGTGCCAGCAGCTCTGGACTAGCGGGACCGGCAGATACGCAGTATTTT	TRBJ2-3	once	TRBV7-2	TRBD2